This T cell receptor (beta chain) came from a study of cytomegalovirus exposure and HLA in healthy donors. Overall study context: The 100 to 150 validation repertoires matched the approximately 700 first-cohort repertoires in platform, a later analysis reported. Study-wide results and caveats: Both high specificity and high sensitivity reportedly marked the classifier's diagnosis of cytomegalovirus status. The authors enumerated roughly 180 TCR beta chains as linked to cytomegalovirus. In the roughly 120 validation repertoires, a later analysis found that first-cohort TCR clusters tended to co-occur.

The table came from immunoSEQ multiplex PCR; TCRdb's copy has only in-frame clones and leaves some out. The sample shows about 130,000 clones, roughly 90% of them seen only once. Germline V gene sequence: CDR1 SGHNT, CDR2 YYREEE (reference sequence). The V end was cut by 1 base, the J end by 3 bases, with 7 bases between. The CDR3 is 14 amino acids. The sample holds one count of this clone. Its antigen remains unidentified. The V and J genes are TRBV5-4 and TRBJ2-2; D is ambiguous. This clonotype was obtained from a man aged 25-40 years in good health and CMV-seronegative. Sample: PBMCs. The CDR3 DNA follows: TGTGCCAGCAGCTTGTTGGGCTACACCGGGGAGCTGTTTTTT. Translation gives CASSLLGYTGELFF.